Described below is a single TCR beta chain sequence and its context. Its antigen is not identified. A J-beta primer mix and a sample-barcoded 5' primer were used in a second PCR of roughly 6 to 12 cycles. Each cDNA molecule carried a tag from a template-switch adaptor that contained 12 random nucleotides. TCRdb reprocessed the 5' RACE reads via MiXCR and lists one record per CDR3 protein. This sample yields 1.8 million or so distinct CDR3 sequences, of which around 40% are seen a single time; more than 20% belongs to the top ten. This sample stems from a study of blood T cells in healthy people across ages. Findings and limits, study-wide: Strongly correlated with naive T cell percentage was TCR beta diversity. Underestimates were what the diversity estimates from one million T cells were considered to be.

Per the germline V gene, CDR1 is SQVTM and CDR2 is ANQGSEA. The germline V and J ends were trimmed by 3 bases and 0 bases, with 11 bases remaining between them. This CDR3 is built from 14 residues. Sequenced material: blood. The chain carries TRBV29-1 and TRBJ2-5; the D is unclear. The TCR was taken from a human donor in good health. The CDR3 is CSVDASGHQETQYF. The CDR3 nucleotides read TGCAGCGTTGACGCCTCGGGCCACCAAGAGACCCAGTACTTC.